This T cell receptor (beta chain) appears in the sequencing data of a study of blood T cells in healthy people across ages. The study, taken as a whole, reports: Reliance upon unsorted PBMCs precluded definitive naive versus antigen-experienced comparison. Roughly linear age-related decline in beta diversity appeared, significant by age around 40.

This clonotype was counted a few times. Its antigen is still unknown. The authors isolated at least 7 million PBMCs per sample. There were at least 5.5 micrograms of total RNA extracted from every sample. This CDR3 is 14 amino acids long. CDR1 MGHRA and CDR2 YSYEKL come from the germline V gene. V was clipped by 5 bases and J by 2 bases, with 10 bases between them. It was with a sample-barcoded 5' primer and a J-beta primer mix that a second PCR of roughly 6 to 12 cycles was run. Via MiXCR, TCRdb re-called the 5' RACE reads, giving one row per CDR3 protein. The data hold roughly 900,000 distinct CDR3 sequences, with under 30% observed a single time.

The chain links TRBV4-1 to TRBJ1-5; D gene uncertain. The sequenced sample consisted of blood. This TCR derives from a woman older than 75 in good health. The CDR3 DNA reads TGCGCCAGCAGCATCGACGAGGGCAATCAGCCCCAGCATTTT. It is translated as CASSIDEGNQPQHF.